This T cell receptor beta chain was sequenced during a study of shared clonotypes between healthy human individuals (dated by TCRdb to about 2020). About the investigation overall: A few men and a couple of women, aged 18 to 49 years, made up the cohort. Per donor, leukapheresis produced somewhere between about 0.85 and 10 billion PBMCs. For each donor, CD4 naive and CD4 memory were each run on three plates, CD8 naive on two plates, and CD8 memory on one plate. Different laboratories and diverse techniques were used to prepare libraries and sequence TCR repertoires, to increase sequencing depth and limit assay-specific biases. The study deeply sequenced blood TCR repertoires of several healthy adults to estimate repertoire size and the extent of clonotype sharing between individuals. Overall study outcomes, separate from this receptor: Because the study included only a small number of donors, the genetic and exposure-history diversity represented was limited. Sharing across a few donors was observed for roughly 5% of naive CD4, 3% to 3.5% of naive CD8, roughly 2.4% of memory CD4, and less than 0.45% of memory CD8 clonotypes. Pairwise subsampling indicated that sequencing depth was expected to affect the degree of clonotype sharing among donors. Compared with non-shared clonotypes, clonotypes shared by all four sorted-subset donors had higher generation probabilities. Even with the large sequencing depth, rarefaction of the sorted-subset datasets indicated that sequencing was incomplete. Sampling was limited to blood, and TCR repertoires in tissue likely differ from TCR repertoires in blood. Estimated clonotype richness was generally larger for naive than for memory subsets.

Relative to germline, V is missing 5 bases and J is missing 7 bases, with 9 bases of the junction outside any gene match. The germline V gene encodes CDR1 MNHEY and CDR2 SVGAGI. The CDR3 runs 14 residues from the cysteine to the phenylalanine. The DNA shown is the 42-base CDR3, in frame from base 1. The donors were healthy, HIV-negative adults who had no recently reported acute infections or vaccinations. Only Caucasian adults living in Nashville, Tennessee, USA were represented among the donors. CD4+ T cells were enriched by magnetic negative selection, after which naive cells were positively selected on CD45RA and the negative fraction was taken as the memory subset. After blood collection by leukapheresis, PBMCs were isolated using Ficoll-Histopaque density gradient centrifugation and then cryopreserved in the vapor phase of liquid nitrogen. Analytical flow cytometry was used to check the purity and quantity of every magnetically sorted T cell population. From each sorted fraction, genomic DNA was isolated and quantified by UV absorbance on a Nanodrop 2000c.

Using the deep immunoSEQ assay, multiplex PCR amplified TCR CDR3 regions from genomic DNA. For each cell subset, the extracted genomic DNA was distributed evenly across all wells of several immunoSEQ 96-well plates, and each plate served as one replicate. For sorted subsets, around 200 ng genomic DNA, equal to 30,000 to 35,000 T cell genomes, was loaded into each replicate PCR. Purified libraries were quantified with a Qubit 3.0 fluorometer, sized on a Bioanalyzer 2100, and re-quantified with the KAPA Library Quantification kit. Every immunoSEQ 96-well plate was sequenced on a separate single-read 150-cycle Illumina NextSeq 550 flow cell. In the original analysis: Because the immunoSEQ output included only junctional sequences and no quality scores, the filtering could not be the same as the filtering used for full-length reads. Sequences were annotated with PyIR, a Python wrapper for IgBLAST v1.9, and V/J genes and CDR3 were assigned using IMGT germline references. Reads were filtered out if the reads had weak V/J assignments (E-value above 1e-6), no CDR3, stop codons, out-of-frame junctions, or ambiguous translated residues. V3J clonotypes were defined as sequences sharing the same inferred V gene, J gene, and CDR3 amino acid sequence. To compute the percentage overlap between repertoires, the number of shared unique clonotypes was divided by the size of the smaller repertoire. RTK rarefaction, the Chao1 estimator, and Recon v2.1 estimates of unobserved clonotypes were used to assess repertoire richness. For all TCRbeta clonotypes obtained by the gDNA method from a few donors, generation probabilities were computed with OLGA. Not all clones reach the TCRdb copy of this immuneACCESS table, which keeps in-frame sequences only. Checked studies attribute under half of the gap to unresolved V genes and leave the rest unexplained. The V and J calls and the clone size are those of that table, but D and trimming were determined from the DNA. Here the sample has some 2,000,000 clones; under 97% occur a single time. The leading ten clones occupy around 0.13% of the sample.

Of note for this clone: Its antigen is currently not known. No much larger clonotype is one base removed from it; base qualities were not supplied.

The material sequenced was naive CD4+ T cells sorted from blood. The cell subset or site tag for this specimen amounts to: CD45RA+ positively selected. This chain is built from TRBV6-5 and TRBJ2-7; TRBD2 agrees with 9 junctional bases. The source is a young man in good health. CDR3 sequence: CASSPTSGTGEQYF. The DNA sequence is TGTGCCAGCAGTCCGACTAGCGGCACGGGAGAGCAGTACTTC.